These 11 T cell receptor beta chains were sequenced from one sample in a study of T cell changes during pregnancy in multiple sclerosis (dated by TCRdb to about 2019). The method was the immunoSEQ multiplex PCR assay. TCRdb holds this immuneACCESS table with in-frame rearrangements only. Some clones are missing; in checked studies, unresolved V genes explain under half, and the rest has no known cause. This sample gives some 42,000 clones in total; 85% to 95% of them show up just once. The ten biggest clones cover 0.6% to 0.75% of the sample. This sample comprised CD4+ T cells from peripheral blood mononuclear cells, obtained in the third trimester of pregnancy. The receptors were gathered from a female donor with multiple sclerosis, enrolled in a pregnancy study.

The chain uses TRBV9 and TRBJ2-3, with D perhaps TRBD2 (7 bases). V was pared by 4 bases and J by 0 bases, with 15 bases between. This CDR3 contains 16 residues. Germline V lookup: CDR1 SGDLS, CDR2 YYNGEE. The CDR3 DNA is TGTGCCAGCAGCCTACTAGGGGGGGCGAGCACAGATACGCAGTATTTT. Protein product: CASSLLGGASTDTQYF.

The V gene is TRBV11-2, the J gene TRBJ2-5; 7 nucleotides align to TRBD1. The V and J ends lost 4 bases and 5 bases, in that order; junction bases with no gene match: 7. Per the germline V gene, CDR1 is SGHAT and CDR2 is FQNNGV. This CDR3 has 14 amino acids. The CDR3 is CASSSRDREETQYF. The CDR3 DNA sequence: TGTGCCAGCAGCTCGCGAGACAGGGAGGAGACCCAGTACTTC.

The chain is built from TRBV7-2 and TRBJ1-2; D unresolved. Germline V gene sequence: CDR1 SGHTA, CDR2 FQGNSA. The length of the CDR3 is 13 residues. V gave up 2 bases and J gave up 7 bases, with 11 bases separating them. Here the CDR3 DNA reads TGTGCCAGCAGCTTAAAGGGAGAGGGTGGCTACACCTTC. Encoded protein: CASSLKGEGGYTF.

The rearrangement joins TRBV15 to TRBJ2-7; 8 bases line up with TRBD1. The CDR3 is 16 residues long. Unmatched junction bases numbered 6, after V lost 2 bases and J lost 0 bases. Looked up from germline, CDR1 is LNHNV and CDR2 is YYDKDF (reference sequence). The DNA for the CDR3 is TGTGCCACCAGCAGATTGTCTGGGACAGGCTCCTACGAGCAGTACTTC. Translating gives CATSRLSGTGSYEQYF.

As concerns this clone: The final CDR3 position lacks the conserved phenylalanine or tryptophan, pointing to a likely read error. The genes are TRBV30 and TRBJ2-7; 8 bases are shared with TRBD2. V gave up 0 bases and J gave up 1 base; unmatched junction bases: 8. CDR3 length equals 16 residues. The germline V gene has CDR1 GTSNPN and CDR2 SVGIG (reference sequence). The CDR3 loop is CAWSVLPGGPSYEQYL. The CDR3, as DNA: TGTGCCTGGAGTGTACTCCCGGGAGGGCCGTCCTACGAGCAGTACCTC.

V gene TRBV7-3 combines with J gene TRBJ2-3; tentatively, D is TRBD2 (5 bases). Trimming removed 0 bases from V and 6 bases from J, with 7 bases in between. The CDR3 extends over 13 amino acids. Per germline, CDR1 SGHTA and CDR2 FQGTGA. The CDR3 loop reads CASSLTGADTQYF. As DNA, the CDR3 is TGTGCCAGCAGCTTAACGGGAGCCGATACGCAGTATTTT.

The J gene is TRBJ2-7, the V gene TRBV5-1; 12 bases agree with TRBD2. The trim removed 0 bases at V and 3 bases at J, leaving 10 bases unmatched. The CDR3 totals 18 residues. Germline V gene lookup returns CDR1 SGHRS and CDR2 YFSETQ. CDR3 DNA sequence: TGCGCCAGCAGCTTGGGACTAGCGGGGGCCGCGGTTGACTACGAGCAGTACTTC. Protein product: CASSLGLAGAAVDYEQYF.

The V gene is TRBV11-1, the J gene TRBJ1-6, with 10 bases matching TRBD1. CDR1 SGHAT and CDR2 FQDESV come from the germline V gene (reference sequence). V was pared by 5 bases and J by 7 bases, with 8 bases of the junction left unmatched. This CDR3 contains 16 residues. Here the CDR3 reads CASSRGDRGGNSPLHF. The CDR3 nucleotides read TGTGCCAGCAGCCGTGGGGACAGGGGAGGCAATTCACCCCTCCACTTT.

This rearrangement joins TRBV25-1 to TRBJ2-7; 8 bases match TRBD1. The CDR3 has 13 residues. The V gene end was trimmed by 7 bases and the J gene end by 6 bases; junction bases not matched to a gene: 8. CDR1 is MGHDK, CDR2 SYGVNS, per germline. CDR3 coding DNA: TGTGCCAGCACCCGGACAGGGAAGGGCGAGCAGTACTTC. Amino acid sequence: CASTRTGKGEQYF.

The chain joins TRBV19 to TRBJ2-1; D is undetermined. The CDR3 runs 13 residues. Trimming removed 4 bases at V and 6 bases at J, with 10 bases between. Germline CDR1 reads LNHDA; CDR2 reads SQIVND (reference sequence). DNA of the CDR3: TGTGCCAGTAGTACGAGAGGATTCAATGAGCAGTTCTTC. Amino acid sequence: CASSTRGFNEQFF.

The chain employs TRBV14 and TRBJ1-2; D is uncertain. The CDR3 extends over 14 amino acids. The germline gives CDR1 SGHDN, CDR2 FVKESK. V lost 1 base, J lost 3 bases, and 9 bases lay in between. The chain's CDR3 is CASSQGRQDYGYTF. The CDR3 DNA reads as TGTGCCAGCAGCCAAGGGCGCCAGGACTATGGCTACACCTTC.